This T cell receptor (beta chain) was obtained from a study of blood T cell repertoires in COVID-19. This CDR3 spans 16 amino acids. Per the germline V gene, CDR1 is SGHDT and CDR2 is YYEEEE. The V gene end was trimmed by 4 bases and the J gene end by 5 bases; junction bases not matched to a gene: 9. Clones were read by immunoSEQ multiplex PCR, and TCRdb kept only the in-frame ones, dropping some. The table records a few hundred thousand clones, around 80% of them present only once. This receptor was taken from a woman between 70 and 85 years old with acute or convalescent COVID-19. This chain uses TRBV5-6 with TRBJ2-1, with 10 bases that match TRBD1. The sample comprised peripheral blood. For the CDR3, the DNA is TGTGCCAGCAGCCCCTTGACAGGGGGCACGAACAATGAGCAGTTCTTC. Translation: CASSPLTGGTNNEQFF.